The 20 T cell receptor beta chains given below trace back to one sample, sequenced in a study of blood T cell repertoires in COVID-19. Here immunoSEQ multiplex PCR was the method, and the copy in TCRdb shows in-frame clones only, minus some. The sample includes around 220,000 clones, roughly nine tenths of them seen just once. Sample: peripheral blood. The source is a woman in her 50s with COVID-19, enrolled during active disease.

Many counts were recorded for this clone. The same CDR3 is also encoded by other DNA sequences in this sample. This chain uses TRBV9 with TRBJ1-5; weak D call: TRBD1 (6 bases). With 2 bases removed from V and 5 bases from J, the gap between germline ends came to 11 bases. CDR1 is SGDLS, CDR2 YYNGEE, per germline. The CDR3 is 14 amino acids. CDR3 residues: CASSVGGGDQPQHF. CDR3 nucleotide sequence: TGTGCCAGCAGCGTTGGGGGGGGCGATCAGCCCCAGCATTTT.

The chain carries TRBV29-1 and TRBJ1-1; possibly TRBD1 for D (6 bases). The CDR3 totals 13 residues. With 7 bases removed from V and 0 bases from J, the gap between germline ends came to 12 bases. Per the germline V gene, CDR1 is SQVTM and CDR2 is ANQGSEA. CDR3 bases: TGCAGCGCCCGGGACACCCTGAACACTGAAGCTTTCTTT. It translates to CSARDTLNTEAFF. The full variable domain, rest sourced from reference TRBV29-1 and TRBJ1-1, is SAVISQKPSRDICQRGTSLTIQCQVDSQVTMMFWYRQQPGQSLTLIATANQGSEATYESGFVIDKFPISRPNLTFSTLTVSNMSPEDSSIYLCSARDTLNTEAFFGQGTRLTVV.

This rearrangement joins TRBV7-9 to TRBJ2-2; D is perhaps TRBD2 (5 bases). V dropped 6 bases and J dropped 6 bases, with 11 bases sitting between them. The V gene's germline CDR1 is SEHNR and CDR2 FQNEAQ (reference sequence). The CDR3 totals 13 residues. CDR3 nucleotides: TGTGCCAGCAGTCTTGGGAGAGCCGGGGAGCTGTTTTTT. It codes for CASSLGRAGELFF.

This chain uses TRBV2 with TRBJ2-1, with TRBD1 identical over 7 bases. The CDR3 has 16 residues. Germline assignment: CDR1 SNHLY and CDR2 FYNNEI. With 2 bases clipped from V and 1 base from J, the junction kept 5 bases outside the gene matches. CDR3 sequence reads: CASSERGGRSYNEQFF. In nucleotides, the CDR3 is TGTGCCAGCAGTGAAAGAGGGGGCAGATCCTACAATGAGCAGTTCTTC.

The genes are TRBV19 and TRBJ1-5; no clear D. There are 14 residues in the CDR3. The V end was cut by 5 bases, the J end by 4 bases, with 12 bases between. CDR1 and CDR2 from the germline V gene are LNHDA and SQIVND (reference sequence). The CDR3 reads CASSPQIGNQPQHF. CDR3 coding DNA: TGTGCCAGTAGTCCCCAAATCGGGAATCAGCCCCAGCATTTT.

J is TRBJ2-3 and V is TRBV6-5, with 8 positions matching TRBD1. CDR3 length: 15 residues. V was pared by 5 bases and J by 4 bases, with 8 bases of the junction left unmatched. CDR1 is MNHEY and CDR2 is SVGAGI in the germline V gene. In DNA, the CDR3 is TGTGCCAGCAGTAAGGACAGGGCTATCGCAGATACGCAGTATTTT. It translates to CASSKDRAIADTQYF.

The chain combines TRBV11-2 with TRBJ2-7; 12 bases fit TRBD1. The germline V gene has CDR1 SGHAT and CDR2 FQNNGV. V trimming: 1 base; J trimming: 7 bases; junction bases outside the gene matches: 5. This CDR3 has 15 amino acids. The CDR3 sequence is CASSLAGDRGREQYF. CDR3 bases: TGTGCCAGCAGCTTAGCGGGGGACAGGGGGCGAGAGCAGTACTTC. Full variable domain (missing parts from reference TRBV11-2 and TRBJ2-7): EAGVAQSPRYKIIEKRQSVAFWCNPISGHATLYWYQQILGQGPKLLIQFQNNGVVDDSQLPKDRFSAERLKGVDSTLKIQPAKLEDSAVYLCASSLAGDRGREQYFGPGTRLTVT.

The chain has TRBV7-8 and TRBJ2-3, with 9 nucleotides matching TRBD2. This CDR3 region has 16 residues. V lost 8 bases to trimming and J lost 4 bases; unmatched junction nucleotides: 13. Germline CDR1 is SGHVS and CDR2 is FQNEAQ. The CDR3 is CASAQRRGGSADTQYF. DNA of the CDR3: TGTGCCAGCGCCCAAAGGCGGGGGGGTAGCGCAGATACGCAGTATTTT.

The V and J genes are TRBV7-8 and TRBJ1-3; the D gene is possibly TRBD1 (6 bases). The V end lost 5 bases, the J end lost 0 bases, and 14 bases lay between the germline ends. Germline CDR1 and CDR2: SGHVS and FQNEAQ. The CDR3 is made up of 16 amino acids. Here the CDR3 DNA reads TGTGCCAGCAGCCAGAGGCGGACAGCCTCTGGAAACACCATATATTTT. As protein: CASSQRRTASGNTIYF.

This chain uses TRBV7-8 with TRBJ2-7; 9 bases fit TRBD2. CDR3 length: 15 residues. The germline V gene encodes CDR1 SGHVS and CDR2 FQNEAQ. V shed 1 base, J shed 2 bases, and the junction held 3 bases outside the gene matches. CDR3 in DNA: TGTGCCAGCAGCTTAGAGCTAGCGGGGACCTACGAGCAGTACTTC. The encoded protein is CASSLELAGTYEQYF.

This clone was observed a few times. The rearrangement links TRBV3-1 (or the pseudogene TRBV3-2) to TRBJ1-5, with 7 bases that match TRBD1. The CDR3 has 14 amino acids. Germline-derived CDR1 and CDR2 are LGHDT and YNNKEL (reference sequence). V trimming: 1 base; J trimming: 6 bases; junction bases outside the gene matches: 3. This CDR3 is CASSQGQGGQPQHF. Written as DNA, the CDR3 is TGTGCCAGCAGCCAAGGACAGGGAGGTCAGCCCCAGCATTTT.

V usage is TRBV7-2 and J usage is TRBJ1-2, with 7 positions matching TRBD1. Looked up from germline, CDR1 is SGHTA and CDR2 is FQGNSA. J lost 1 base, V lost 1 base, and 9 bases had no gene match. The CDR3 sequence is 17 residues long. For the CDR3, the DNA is TGTGCCAGCAGCTTAGACAACAGGGGCACCCTTAACTATGGCTACACCTTC. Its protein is CASSLDNRGTLNYGYTF.

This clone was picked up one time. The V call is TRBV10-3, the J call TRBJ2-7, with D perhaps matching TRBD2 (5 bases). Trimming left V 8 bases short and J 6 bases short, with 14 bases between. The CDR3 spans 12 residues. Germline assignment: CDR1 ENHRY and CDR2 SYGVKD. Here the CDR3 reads CAIPLRDGEQYF. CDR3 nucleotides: TGTGCCATCCCACTCCGGGATGGCGAGCAGTACTTC.

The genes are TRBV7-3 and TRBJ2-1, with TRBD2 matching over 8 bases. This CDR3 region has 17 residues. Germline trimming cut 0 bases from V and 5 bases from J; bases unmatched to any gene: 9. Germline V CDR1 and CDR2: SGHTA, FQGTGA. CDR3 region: CASSLTGLLGGDNEQFF. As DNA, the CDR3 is TGTGCCAGCAGCTTAACCGGCCTTCTCGGGGGGGACAATGAGCAGTTCTTC.

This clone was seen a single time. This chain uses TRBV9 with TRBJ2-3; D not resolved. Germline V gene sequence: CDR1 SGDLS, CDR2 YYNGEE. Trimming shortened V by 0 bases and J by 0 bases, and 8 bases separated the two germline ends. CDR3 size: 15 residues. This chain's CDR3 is CASSVAVTSTDTQYF. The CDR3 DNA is TGTGCCAGCAGCGTAGCGGTAACTAGCACAGATACGCAGTATTTT.

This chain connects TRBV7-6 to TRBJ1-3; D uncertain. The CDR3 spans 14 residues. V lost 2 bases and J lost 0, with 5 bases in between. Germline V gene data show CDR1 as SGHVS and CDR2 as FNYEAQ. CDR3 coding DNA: TGTGCCAGCAGCTTACTGAGCTCTGGAAACACCATATATTTT. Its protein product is CASSLLSSGNTIYF.

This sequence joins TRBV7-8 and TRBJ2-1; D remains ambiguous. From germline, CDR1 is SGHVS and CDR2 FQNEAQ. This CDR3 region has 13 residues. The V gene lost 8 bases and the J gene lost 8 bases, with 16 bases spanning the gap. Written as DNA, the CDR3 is TGTGCCAGCGTGGTAGCCCCACTTGATGAGCAGTTCTTC. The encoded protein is CASVVAPLDEQFF.

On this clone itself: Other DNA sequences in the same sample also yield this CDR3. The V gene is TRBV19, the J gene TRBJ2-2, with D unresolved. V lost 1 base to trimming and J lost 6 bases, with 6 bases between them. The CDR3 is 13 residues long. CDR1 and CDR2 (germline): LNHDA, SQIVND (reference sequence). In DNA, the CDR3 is TGTGCCAGTAGTATAGGTGGCCCCGGGGAGCTGTTTTTT. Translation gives CASSIGGPGELFF.

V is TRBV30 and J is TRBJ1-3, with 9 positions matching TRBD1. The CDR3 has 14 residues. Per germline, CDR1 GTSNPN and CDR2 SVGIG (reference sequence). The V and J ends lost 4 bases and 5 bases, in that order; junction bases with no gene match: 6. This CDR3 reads CAWTGGQGRNTIYF. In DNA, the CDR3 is TGTGCCTGGACCGGAGGACAGGGGAGAAACACCATATATTTT.

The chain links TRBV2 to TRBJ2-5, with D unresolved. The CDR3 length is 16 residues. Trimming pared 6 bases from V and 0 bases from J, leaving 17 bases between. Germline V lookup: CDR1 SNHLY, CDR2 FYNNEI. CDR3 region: CASSHRDLMYQETQYF. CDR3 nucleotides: TGTGCCAGCAGCCACAGAGATCTAATGTACCAAGAGACCCAGTACTTC.